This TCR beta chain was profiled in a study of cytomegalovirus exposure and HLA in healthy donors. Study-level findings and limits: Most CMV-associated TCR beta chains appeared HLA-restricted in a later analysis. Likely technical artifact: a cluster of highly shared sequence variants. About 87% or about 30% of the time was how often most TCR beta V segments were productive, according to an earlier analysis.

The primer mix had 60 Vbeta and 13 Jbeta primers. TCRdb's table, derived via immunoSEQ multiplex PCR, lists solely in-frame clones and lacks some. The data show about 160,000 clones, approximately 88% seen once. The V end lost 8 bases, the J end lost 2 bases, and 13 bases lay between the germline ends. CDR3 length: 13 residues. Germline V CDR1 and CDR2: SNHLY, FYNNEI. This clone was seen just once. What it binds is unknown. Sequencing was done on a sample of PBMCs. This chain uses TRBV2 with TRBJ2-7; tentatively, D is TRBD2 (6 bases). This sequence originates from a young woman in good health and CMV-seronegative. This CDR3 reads CASRRGSTYEQYF. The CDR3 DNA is TGTGCCAGCCGGCGGGGAAGTACCTACGAGCAGTACTTC.